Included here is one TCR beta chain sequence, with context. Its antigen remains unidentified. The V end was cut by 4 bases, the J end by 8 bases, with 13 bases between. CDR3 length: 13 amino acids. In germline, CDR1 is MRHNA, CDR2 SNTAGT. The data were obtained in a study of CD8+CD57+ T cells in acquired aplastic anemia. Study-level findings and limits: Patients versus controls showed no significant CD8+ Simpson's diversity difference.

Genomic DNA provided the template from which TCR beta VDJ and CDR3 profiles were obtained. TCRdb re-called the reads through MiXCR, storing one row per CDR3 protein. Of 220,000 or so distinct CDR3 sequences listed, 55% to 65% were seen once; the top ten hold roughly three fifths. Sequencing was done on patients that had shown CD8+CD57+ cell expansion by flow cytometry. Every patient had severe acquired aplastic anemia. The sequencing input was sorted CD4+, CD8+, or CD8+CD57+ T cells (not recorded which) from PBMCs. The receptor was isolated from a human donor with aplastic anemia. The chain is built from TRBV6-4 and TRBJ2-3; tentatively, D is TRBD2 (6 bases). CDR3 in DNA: TGTGCCAGCAGTGGCGTCGTGGGGGGTACGCAGTATTTT. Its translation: CASSGVVGGTQYF.